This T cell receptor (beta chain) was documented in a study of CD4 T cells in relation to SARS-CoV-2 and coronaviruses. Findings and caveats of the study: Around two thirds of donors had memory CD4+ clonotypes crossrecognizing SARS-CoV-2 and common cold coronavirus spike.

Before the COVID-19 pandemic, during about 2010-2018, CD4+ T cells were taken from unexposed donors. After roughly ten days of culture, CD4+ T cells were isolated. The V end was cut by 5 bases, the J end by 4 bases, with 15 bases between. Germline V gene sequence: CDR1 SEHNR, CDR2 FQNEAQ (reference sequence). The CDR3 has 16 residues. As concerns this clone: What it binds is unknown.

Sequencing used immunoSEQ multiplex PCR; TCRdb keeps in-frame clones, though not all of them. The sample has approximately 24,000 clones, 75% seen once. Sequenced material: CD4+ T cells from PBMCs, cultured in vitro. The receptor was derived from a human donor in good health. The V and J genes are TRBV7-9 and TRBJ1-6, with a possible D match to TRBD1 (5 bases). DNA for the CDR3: TGTGCCAGCAGCGAGGGGCAGGCAGGTTATAATTCACCCCTCCACTTT. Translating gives CASSEGQAGYNSPLHF.